This T cell receptor (beta chain) emerged from a study of OX40 agonist ivuxolimab in advanced cancers. General observations from the study: Among the least clonally expanded were partial responders at 0.1-3.0 mg/kg.

V was pared by 5 bases and J by 4 bases, with 2 bases of the junction left unmatched. There are 13 residues in the CDR3. CDR1 MNHEY and CDR2 SVGAGI come from the germline V gene. Some clones are missing from TCRdb's copy, which holds only in-frame ones; the method was immunoSEQ multiplex PCR. The sample includes roughly 70,000 clones, about 84% of them seen just once. The sampling schedule covered blood at baseline, cycle 4 day 1, and cycle 7 day 1. As for this clone: Its antigen is not identified.

The chain is built from TRBV6-5 and TRBJ1-5; 7 bases are shared with TRBD1. The material sequenced was CD4+ or CD8+ T cells sorted from blood, taken in a trial of the OX40 agonist ivuxolimab. This TCR was sampled from an adult with an advanced solid tumor such as melanoma, head and neck, liver or kidney cancer. The CDR3 region has the DNA TGTGCCAGCAGTGAGACAGGGAATCAGCCCCAGCATTTT. Translation gives CASSETGNQPQHF.